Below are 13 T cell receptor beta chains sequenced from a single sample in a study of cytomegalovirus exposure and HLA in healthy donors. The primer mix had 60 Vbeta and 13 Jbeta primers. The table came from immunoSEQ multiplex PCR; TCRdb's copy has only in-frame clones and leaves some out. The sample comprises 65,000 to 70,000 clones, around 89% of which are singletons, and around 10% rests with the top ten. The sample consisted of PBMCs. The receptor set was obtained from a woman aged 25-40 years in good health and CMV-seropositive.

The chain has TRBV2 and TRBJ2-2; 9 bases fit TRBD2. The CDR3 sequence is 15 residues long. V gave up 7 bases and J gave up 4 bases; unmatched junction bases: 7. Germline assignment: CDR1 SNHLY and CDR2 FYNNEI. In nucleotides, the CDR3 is TGTGCCAGCAAAGGCCCGCGGGAGGGCACCGGGGAGCTGTTTTTT. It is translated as CASKGPREGTGELFF.

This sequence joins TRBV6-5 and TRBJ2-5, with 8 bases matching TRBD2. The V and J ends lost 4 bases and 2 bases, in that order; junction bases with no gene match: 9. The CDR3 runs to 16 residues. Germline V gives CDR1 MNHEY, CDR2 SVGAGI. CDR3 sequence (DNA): TGTGCCAGCAGTTCCGGGGGGGCGAAGAGTCAAGAGACCCAGTACTTC. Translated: CASSSGGAKSQETQYF.

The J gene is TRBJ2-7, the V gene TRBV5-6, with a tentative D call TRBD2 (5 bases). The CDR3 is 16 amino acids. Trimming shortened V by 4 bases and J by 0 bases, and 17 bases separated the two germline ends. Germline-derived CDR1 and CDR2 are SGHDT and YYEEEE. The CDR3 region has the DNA TGTGCCAGCAGCCCTCTGGCGGGCGGACTCTCCTACGAGCAGTACTTC. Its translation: CASSPLAGGLSYEQYF.

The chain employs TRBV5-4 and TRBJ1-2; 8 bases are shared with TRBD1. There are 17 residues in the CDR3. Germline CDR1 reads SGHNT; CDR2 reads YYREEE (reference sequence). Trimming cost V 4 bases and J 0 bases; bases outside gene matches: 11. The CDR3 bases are TGTGCCAGCAGCCCCGGGACAGGCGCATCTTCTAACTATGGCTACACCTTC. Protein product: CASSPGTGASSNYGYTF.

The DNA for the CDR3 is TGTGCCAGCACCGAGACAGGGGGAAGATACTACGAGCAGTACTTC. Protein: CASTETGGRYYEQYF. The chain employs TRBV21-1 and TRBJ2-7; the D call in the table, TRBD1, was not verified against the DNA. TRBV21-1 is given as a pseudogene. The CDR3 runs 15 residues.

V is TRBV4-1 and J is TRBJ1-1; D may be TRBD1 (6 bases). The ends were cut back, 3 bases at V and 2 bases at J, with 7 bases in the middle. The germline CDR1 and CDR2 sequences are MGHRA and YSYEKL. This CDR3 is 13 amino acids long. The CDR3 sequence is CASSQGHNTEAFF. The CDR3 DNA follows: TGCGCCAGCAGCCAGGGACACAACACTGAAGCTTTCTTT.

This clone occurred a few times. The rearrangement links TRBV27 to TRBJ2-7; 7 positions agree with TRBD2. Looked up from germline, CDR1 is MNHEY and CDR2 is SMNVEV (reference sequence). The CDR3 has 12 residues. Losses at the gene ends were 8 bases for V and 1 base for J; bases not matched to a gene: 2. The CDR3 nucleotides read TGTGCCAGCTGGACTAGTTCCTACGAGCAGTACTTC. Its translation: CASWTSSYEQYF.

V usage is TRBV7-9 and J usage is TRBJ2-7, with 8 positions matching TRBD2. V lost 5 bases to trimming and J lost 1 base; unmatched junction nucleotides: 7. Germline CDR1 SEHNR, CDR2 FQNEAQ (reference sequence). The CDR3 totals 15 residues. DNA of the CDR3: TGTGCCAGCAGCCCCACCGGCGGGAGGTCCTACGAGCAGTACTTC. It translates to CASSPTGGRSYEQYF.

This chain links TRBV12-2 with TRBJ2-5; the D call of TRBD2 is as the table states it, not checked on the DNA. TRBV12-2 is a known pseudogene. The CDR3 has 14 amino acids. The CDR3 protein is CASTRSRVTETQYF. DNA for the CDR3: TGTGCAAGTACCCGATCAAGAGTAACAGAGACCCAGTACTTC.

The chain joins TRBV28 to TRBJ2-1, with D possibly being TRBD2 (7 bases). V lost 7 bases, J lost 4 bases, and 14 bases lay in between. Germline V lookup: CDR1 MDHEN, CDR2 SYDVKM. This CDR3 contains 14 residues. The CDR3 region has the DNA TGTGCCAGCATAAGGGGGGGTTCTTACAATGAGCAGTTCTTC. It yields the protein CASIRGGSYNEQFF.

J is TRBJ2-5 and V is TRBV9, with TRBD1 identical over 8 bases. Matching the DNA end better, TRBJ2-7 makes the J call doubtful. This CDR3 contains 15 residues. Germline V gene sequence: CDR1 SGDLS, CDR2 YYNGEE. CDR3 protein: CASSVGQGRAYEQYF. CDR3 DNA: TGTGCCAGCAGCGTCGGACAGGGACGCGCCTACGAGCAGTACTTC.

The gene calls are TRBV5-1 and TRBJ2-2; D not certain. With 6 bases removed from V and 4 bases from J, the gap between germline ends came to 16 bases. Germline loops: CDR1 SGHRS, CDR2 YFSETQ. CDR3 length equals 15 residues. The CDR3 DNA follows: TGCGCCAGCAATTCACAAAACCCTAGCACCGGGGAGCTGTTTTTT. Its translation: CASNSQNPSTGELFF.

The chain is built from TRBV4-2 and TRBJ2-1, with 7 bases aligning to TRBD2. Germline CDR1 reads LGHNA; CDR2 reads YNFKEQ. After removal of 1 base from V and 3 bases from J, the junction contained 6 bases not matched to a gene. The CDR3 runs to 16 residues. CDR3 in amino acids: CASSQGFAGVYNEQFF. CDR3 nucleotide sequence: TGTGCCAGCAGCCAAGGTTTTGCGGGAGTCTACAATGAGCAGTTCTTC.